This T cell receptor beta chain was profiled in a study of T cell changes during pregnancy in multiple sclerosis. In germline, CDR1 is LGHNA, CDR2 YSLEER. The length of the CDR3 is 17 residues. V trimming: 4 bases; J trimming: 2 bases; junction bases outside the gene matches: 13. Profiled with immunoSEQ multiplex PCR; TCRdb holds only in-frame clones, not every one. Among about 58,000 clones listed, around 93% were seen once. The material was CD8+ T cells from peripheral blood mononuclear cells, obtained in the second trimester of pregnancy. This TCR came from a female donor with multiple sclerosis, enrolled in a pregnancy study. The V call is TRBV4-3, the J call TRBJ1-1; TRBD1 matches at 7 bases. Written as DNA, the CDR3 is TGCGCCAGCAGCCCCGTGGAAGGCAGGGGGAGTAACACTGAAGCTTTCTTT. Encoded protein: CASSPVEGRGSNTEAFF.